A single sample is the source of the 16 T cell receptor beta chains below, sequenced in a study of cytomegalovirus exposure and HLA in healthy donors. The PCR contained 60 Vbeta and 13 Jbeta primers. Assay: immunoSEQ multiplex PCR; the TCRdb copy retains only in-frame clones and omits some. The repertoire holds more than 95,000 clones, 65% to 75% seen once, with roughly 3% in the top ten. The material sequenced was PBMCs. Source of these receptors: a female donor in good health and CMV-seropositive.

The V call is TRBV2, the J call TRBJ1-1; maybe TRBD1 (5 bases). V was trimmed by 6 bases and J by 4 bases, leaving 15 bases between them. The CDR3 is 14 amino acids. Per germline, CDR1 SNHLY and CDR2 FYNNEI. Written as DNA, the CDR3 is TGTGCCAGCAGAAGTGGGAGGAGGGGCACTGAAGCTTTCTTT. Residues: CASRSGRRGTEAFF.

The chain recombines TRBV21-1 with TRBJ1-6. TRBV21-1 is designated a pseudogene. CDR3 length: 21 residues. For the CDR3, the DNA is TGTGCCAGCAGCCACCCCAGGTTAGCACGGGGGGTGGCCCCCTATAATTCACCCCTCCACTTT. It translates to CASSHPRLARGVAPYNSPLHF.

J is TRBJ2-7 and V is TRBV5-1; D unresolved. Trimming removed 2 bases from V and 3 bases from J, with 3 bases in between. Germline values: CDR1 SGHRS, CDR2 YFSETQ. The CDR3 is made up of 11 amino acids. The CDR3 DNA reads TGCGCCAGCAGCTTTAACTACGAGCAGTACTTC. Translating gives CASSFNYEQYF.

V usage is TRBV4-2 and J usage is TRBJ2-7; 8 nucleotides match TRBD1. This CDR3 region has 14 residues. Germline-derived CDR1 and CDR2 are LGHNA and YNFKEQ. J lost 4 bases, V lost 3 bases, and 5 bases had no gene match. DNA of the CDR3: TGTGCCAGCAGCCAGCAGGACAGGGAGTACGAGCAGTACTTC. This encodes CASSQQDREYEQYF.

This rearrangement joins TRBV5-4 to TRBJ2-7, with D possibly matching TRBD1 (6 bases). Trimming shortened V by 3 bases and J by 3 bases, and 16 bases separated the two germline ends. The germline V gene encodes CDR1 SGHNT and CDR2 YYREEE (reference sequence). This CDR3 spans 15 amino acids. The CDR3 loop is CASSSIQGHRYEQYF. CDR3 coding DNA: TGTGCCAGCAGCTCCATCCAGGGGCACCGCTACGAGCAGTACTTC.

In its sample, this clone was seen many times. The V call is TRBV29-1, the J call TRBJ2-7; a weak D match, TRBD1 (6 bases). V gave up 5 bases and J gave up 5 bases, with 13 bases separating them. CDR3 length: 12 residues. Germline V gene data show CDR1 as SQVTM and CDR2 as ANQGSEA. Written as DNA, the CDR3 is TGCAGCGTTAAGGTGGGGGCCGACGAGCAGTACTTC. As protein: CSVKVGADEQYF.

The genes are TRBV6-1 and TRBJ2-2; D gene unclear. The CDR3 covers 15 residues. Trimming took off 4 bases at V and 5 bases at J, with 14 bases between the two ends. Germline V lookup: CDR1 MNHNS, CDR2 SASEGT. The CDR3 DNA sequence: TGTGCCAGCAGTGTACCACAGCTGAAGACCGGGGAGCTGTTTTTT. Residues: CASSVPQLKTGELFF.

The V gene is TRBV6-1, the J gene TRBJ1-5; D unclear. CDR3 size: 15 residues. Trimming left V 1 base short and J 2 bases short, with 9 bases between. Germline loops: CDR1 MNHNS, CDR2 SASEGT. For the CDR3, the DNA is TGTGCCAGCAGTGAAGGTAGGCAGGGCAATCAGCCCCAGCATTTT. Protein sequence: CASSEGRQGNQPQHF.

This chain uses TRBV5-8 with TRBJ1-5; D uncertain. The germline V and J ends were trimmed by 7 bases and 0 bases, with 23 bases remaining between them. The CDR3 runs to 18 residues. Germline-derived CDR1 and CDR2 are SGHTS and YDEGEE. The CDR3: CASRPRFGRARSNQPQHF. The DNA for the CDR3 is TGTGCCAGCCGCCCCAGGTTCGGGAGGGCCCGTAGCAATCAGCCCCAGCATTTT.

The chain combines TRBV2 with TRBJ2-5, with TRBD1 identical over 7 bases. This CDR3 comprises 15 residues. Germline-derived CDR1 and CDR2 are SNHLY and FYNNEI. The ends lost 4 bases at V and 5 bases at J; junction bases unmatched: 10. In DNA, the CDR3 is TGTGCCAGCAGTGTCGCCCTACAGGGGCAGGAGACCCAGTACTTC. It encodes CASSVALQGQETQYF.

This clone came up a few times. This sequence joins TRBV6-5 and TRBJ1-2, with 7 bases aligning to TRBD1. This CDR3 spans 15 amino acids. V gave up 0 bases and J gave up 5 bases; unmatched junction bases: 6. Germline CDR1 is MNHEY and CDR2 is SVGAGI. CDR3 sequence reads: CASSYSGRGVYGYTF. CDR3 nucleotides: TGTGCCAGCAGTTACTCCGGCAGGGGGGTATATGGCTACACCTTC.

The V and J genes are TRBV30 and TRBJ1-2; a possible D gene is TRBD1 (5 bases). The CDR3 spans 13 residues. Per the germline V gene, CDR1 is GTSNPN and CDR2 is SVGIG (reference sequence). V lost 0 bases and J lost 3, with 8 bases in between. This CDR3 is CAWSVGRDYGYTF. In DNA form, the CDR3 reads TGTGCCTGGAGTGTAGGCAGGGACTATGGCTACACCTTC.

Here the CDR3 reads CSVEDQGTMNTEAFF. Written as DNA, the CDR3 is TGCAGCGTTGAAGATCAGGGGACTATGAACACTGAAGCTTTCTTT. This chain uses TRBV29-1 with TRBJ1-1; perhaps TRBD1 as D (6 bases). V was trimmed by 0 bases and J by 0 bases, leaving 11 bases between them. Germline CDR1 and CDR2: SQVTM and ANQGSEA. The CDR3 spans 15 residues.

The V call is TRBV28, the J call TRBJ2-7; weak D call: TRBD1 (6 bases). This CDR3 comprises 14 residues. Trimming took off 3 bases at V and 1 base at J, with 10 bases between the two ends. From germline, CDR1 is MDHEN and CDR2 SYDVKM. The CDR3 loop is CASSFGDRSYEQYF. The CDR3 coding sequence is TGTGCCAGCAGTTTTGGAGACAGGTCCTACGAGCAGTACTTC.

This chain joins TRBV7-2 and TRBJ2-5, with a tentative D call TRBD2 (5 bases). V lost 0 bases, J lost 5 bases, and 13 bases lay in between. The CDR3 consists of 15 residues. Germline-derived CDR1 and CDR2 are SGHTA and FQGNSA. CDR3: CASSLALPPGETQYF. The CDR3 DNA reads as TGTGCCAGCAGCTTAGCCTTACCCCCGGGGGAGACCCAGTACTTC.

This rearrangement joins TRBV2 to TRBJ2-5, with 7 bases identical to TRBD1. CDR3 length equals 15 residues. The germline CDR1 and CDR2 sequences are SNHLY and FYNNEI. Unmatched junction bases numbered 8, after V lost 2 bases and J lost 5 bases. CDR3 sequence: CASSETRQGSETQYF. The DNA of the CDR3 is TGTGCCAGCAGTGAAACCCGACAGGGTTCGGAGACCCAGTACTTC.